The 26 T cell receptor beta chains presented below share a single source sample, sequenced in a study of preoperative IRX-2 immunotherapy in early breast cancer. Treatment defined: preoperative locoregional IRX-2 cytokine immunotherapy. Method: immunoSEQ multiplex PCR; TCRdb's copy keeps in-frame clones and lacks some. The profile shows over a thousand clones, around 67% of them singletons. Sequenced here: normal tissue next to the tumor, sampled from a patient treated with IRX-2 immunotherapy. The receptor set was obtained from a human donor with breast cancer.

This clone came up a few times. The rearrangement uses TRBV6-8 and TRBJ1-1; 7 bases line up with TRBD1. CDR3 size: 14 residues. The V gene end was trimmed by 7 bases and the J gene end by 0 bases; junction bases not matched to a gene: 5. Germline CDR1 is MNHGY and CDR2 is SAAAGT. The DNA of the CDR3 is TGTGCCAGCACCCAGGACAGGATGAACACTGAAGCTTTCTTT. Translation gives CASTQDRMNTEAFF.

This clone was picked up a small number of times. The chain couples TRBV11-3 to TRBJ2-7, with a weak D call TRBD1 (6 bases). The CDR3 has 14 amino acids. Trimming stripped 5 bases from V and 6 bases from J, with 17 bases between. The germline CDR1 and CDR2 sequences are SGHNT and YENEEA. The CDR3 is CASSQGNSRGEQYF. Written as DNA, the CDR3 is TGTGCCAGCAGCCAAGGAAATTCCAGGGGCGAGCAGTACTTC.

The chain carries TRBV6-8 and TRBJ1-1, with a possible D match to TRBD1 (5 bases). Between the trimmed V and J ends, which lost 10 bases and 11 bases, there was a span of 26 bases. This CDR3 is built from 14 residues. The germline CDR1 and CDR2 sequences are MNHGY and SAAAGT. The DNA for the CDR3 is TGTGCCATCTCGGCAGACTTGTGGGGCAAGATGGCTTTCTTT. Translated, it gives CAISADLWGKMAFF.

CDR3 loop: CASSADAGEKLFF. CDR3 coding DNA: TGTGCCAGCAGTGCCGATGCGGGGGAAAAACTGTTTTTT. The chain links TRBV6-8 to TRBJ1-4; no clear D. Germline V gene data show CDR1 as MNHGY and CDR2 as SAAAGT. The CDR3 has 13 amino acids. V was trimmed by 5 bases and J by 8 bases, leaving 12 bases between them.

There are a few counts of this clone. This rearrangement joins TRBV6-8 to TRBJ1-5; D gene ambiguous. The CDR3 contains 14 residues. Trimming shortened V by 2 bases and J by 3 bases, and 8 bases separated the two germline ends. Germline CDR1 MNHGY, CDR2 SAAAGT. The CDR3: CASSYVQINQPQHF. In nucleotides, the CDR3 is TGTGCCAGCAGTTACGTACAGATCAATCAGCCCCAGCATTTT.

V usage is TRBV11-3 and J usage is TRBJ1-2, with a weak D call TRBD1 (5 bases). This CDR3 has 17 residues. Trimming removed 5 bases from V and 2 bases from J, with 21 bases in between. The germline CDR1 and CDR2 sequences are SGHNT and YENEEA. In nucleotides, the CDR3 is TGTGCCAGCAGCCCCTCCGATGGGGGTGGGAGAAACTATGGCTACACCTTC. Translated, it gives CASSPSDGGGRNYGYTF.

The chain is built from TRBV6-8 and TRBJ1-3; D gene ambiguous. CDR1 is MNHGY, CDR2 SAAAGT, per germline. The CDR3 extends over 16 amino acids. V was trimmed by 2 bases and J by 0 bases, leaving 11 bases between them. The CDR3 here is CASSYGGSRSGNTIYF. The CDR3 nucleotides read TGTGCCAGCAGTTACGGCGGCAGTCGCTCTGGAAACACCATATATTTT.

The chain employs TRBV6-8 and TRBJ1-3; D may be TRBD1 (6 bases). CDR3 length: 14 residues. V lost 5 bases, J lost 1 base, and 9 bases lay in between. Germline V gives CDR1 MNHGY, CDR2 SAAAGT. CDR3 region: CASSPQGSGNTIYF. In DNA, the CDR3 is TGTGCCAGCAGTCCTCAGGGGTCTGGAAACACCATATATTTT.

This rearrangement joins TRBV10-2 to TRBJ2-7; TRBD2 matches at 8 bases. Germline-derived CDR1 and CDR2 are WSHSY and SAAADI. Trimming took 0 bases from V and 3 from J; bases not matched to a gene: 13. This CDR3 is 18 amino acids long. CDR3 bases: TGCGCCAGCAGTGAGTCCAGATTAACCTTAGCGGGGAACTACGAGCAGTACTTC. It is translated as CASSESRLTLAGNYEQYF.

The table lists this clone with a few counts. The chain joins TRBV29-1 to TRBJ2-5; TRBD1 matches at 9 bases. The germline V gene has CDR1 SQVTM and CDR2 ANQGSEA. The junction had 6 bases not matched to a gene; V was cut back by 6 bases and J by 1 base. The CDR3 is 14 amino acids. This CDR3 reads CSVATGGSQETQYF. Here the CDR3 DNA reads TGCAGCGTGGCGACAGGGGGGTCCCAAGAGACCCAGTACTTC.

This clone showed up just a few times. The rearrangement uses TRBV6-7 and TRBJ1-1; D is perhaps TRBD1 (6 bases). TRBV6-7 is labeled an ORF, and its function is uncertain. The CDR3 contains 11 residues. V was cut by 6 bases and J by 10 bases, with 12 bases left in between. CDR3 DNA: TGTGCCAGCAGCCAGGGGAGGGCAGCTTTCTTT. Its translation: CASSQGRAAFF.

Details on this clone: The junction departs from the called germline gene at one end, perhaps through a read error. The V call is TRBV15, the J call TRBJ2-1; 9 bases match TRBD2. Looked up from germline, CDR1 is LNHNV and CDR2 is YYDKDF (reference sequence). The CDR3 extends over 17 amino acids. The DNA for the CDR3 is TGTGCCAGCAGCTTAGTTTGGGCTAGCGGGAATCTCAATGAGCAGTTCTTC. It translates to CASSLVWASGNLNEQFF.

The V and J genes are TRBV11-3 and TRBJ1-2; possible D gene TRBD1, 6 bases. The CDR3 consists of 17 residues. Trimming cost V 2 bases and J 6 bases, with 22 bases left between them. Per germline, CDR1 SGHNT and CDR2 YENEEA. The CDR3 nucleotides read TGTGCCAGCAGCTTATCTCCCATAGGGGGAATTGGTCATGGCTACACCTTC. Residues: CASSLSPIGGIGHGYTF.

V gene TRBV7-6 combines with J gene TRBJ2-7; 10 bases agree with TRBD2. Germline CDR1 and CDR2: SGHVS and FNYEAQ. V shed 5 bases and J 2 bases; nucleotides not matched to a gene: 12. The CDR3 spans 17 residues. In nucleotides, the CDR3 is TGTGCCAGCAGCCCCCGCCCCTCTAGCGGGAGTCCCTACGAGCAGTACTTC. As protein: CASSPRPSSGSPYEQYF.

The chain employs TRBV28 and TRBJ2-5; D might be TRBD2 (7 bases). This CDR3 has 14 amino acids. Deletions cut 4 bases from V and 6 bases from J, with 15 bases between. Germline V gene data show CDR1 as MDHEN and CDR2 as SYDVKM. In DNA, the CDR3 is TGTGCCAGCAGTTCTCCGGACAGCGGGAAGACCCAGTACTTC. Amino acids: CASSSPDSGKTQYF.

This clone was detected a few times. The chain employs TRBV11-3 and TRBJ2-1; D call uncertain. The CDR3 has 14 residues. V was clipped by 2 bases and J by 6 bases, with 11 bases between them. CDR1 is SGHNT and CDR2 is YENEEA in the germline V gene. The CDR3 DNA sequence: TGTGCCAGCAGCTTACAAAGTTCGGGCAATGAGCAGTTCTTC. It is translated as CASSLQSSGNEQFF.

The chain is built from TRBV11-3 and TRBJ1-4; D remains unclear. CDR3 length: 15 residues. CDR1 and CDR2 (germline): SGHNT, YENEEA. The V end lost 1 base, the J end lost 0 bases, and 6 bases lay between the germline ends. CDR3 region: CASSLVRTTNEKLFF. CDR3 DNA sequence: TGTGCCAGCAGCTTAGTGCGGACAACTAATGAAAAACTGTTTTTT.

A note on this clone: Other DNA sequences in this sample translate to the same CDR3. The V and J genes are TRBV7-7 and TRBJ2-3; 9 bases agree with TRBD2. Germline-derived CDR1 and CDR2 are SSHAT and FNYEAQ (reference sequence). This CDR3 region has 15 residues. After removal of 5 bases from V and 0 bases from J, the junction contained 3 bases not matched to a gene. The CDR3 loop reads CASSPSGGSTDTQYF. The CDR3 region has the DNA TGTGCCAGCAGCCCGAGCGGGGGGAGCACAGATACGCAGTATTTT.

The chain couples TRBV6-8 to TRBJ2-7, with 9 bases lining up with TRBD2. Germline lookup yields CDR1 MNHGY and CDR2 SAAAGT. V lost 10 bases to trimming and J lost 4 bases; unmatched junction nucleotides: 8. This CDR3 is built from 13 residues. CDR3 residues: CATSGLALYEQYF. The CDR3 bases are TGTGCCACCTCGGGACTAGCCCTATACGAGCAGTACTTC.

The chain has TRBV29-1 and TRBJ2-5, with D possibly TRBD1 on 5 matching bases. The CDR3 runs 12 residues. Germline lookup yields CDR1 SQVTM and CDR2 ANQGSEA. Trimming took 4 bases from V and 3 from J, leaving 9 bases between them. CDR3 nucleotides: TGCAGCGTTGGACAGCTAAAAGAGACCCAGTACTTC. Amino acid sequence: CSVGQLKETQYF.

This clone appeared a single time. The V and J genes are TRBV18 and TRBJ2-2, with 10 bases identical to TRBD2. With V trimmed by 1 base and J by 2 bases, 7 bases remained unmatched. Germline values: CDR1 KGHSH, CDR2 LQKENI. CDR3 length: 18 amino acids. DNA for the CDR3: TGTGCCAGCTCACCACGGCCAGCGGGAGGGCCCAACACCGGGGAGCTGTTTTTT. Translating gives CASSPRPAGGPNTGELFF.

This rearrangement joins TRBV19 to TRBJ2-3; D assignment may be TRBD1 or TRBD2 (5 bases each). The CDR3 extends over 17 amino acids. Trimming shortened V by 5 bases and J by 5 bases, and 23 bases separated the two germline ends. CDR1 LNHDA and CDR2 SQIVND come from the germline V gene (reference sequence). CDR3 protein: CASSHARDARERDTQYF. In DNA form, the CDR3 reads TGTGCCAGTAGTCACGCAAGGGACGCGAGGGAGAGAGATACGCAGTATTTT.

The chain employs TRBV11-3 and TRBJ2-1; tentative D call: TRBD1 (6 bases). Per germline, CDR1 SGHNT and CDR2 YENEEA. The CDR3 totals 14 residues. The germline V and J ends were trimmed by 3 bases and 2 bases, with 8 bases remaining between them. The CDR3 here is CASSLGQAYNEQFF. The CDR3 nucleotides read TGTGCCAGCAGCTTGGGACAAGCCTACAATGAGCAGTTCTTC.

This clone appeared once. The gene calls are TRBV6-8 and TRBJ2-7; TRBD1 agrees at 11 bases. Per the germline V gene, CDR1 is MNHGY and CDR2 is SAAAGT. CDR3 length: 16 residues. Trimming cost V 10 bases and J 0 bases; bases outside gene matches: 11. CDR3 coding DNA: TGTGCCACGAGGAGGACAGGGGGCGGTGGCTCCTACGAGCAGTACTTC. Protein sequence: CATRRTGGGGSYEQYF.

The chain combines TRBV11-3 with TRBJ2-7, with 7 bases fitting TRBD2. CDR3 size: 16 residues. The V gene's germline CDR1 is SGHNT and CDR2 YENEEA. Trimming removed 7 bases from V and 2 bases from J; junction bases left unmatched: 14. In DNA form, the CDR3 reads TGTGCCAGCACCCCTTGGGGCAGCGGGGAAACCTACGAGCAGTACTTC. Its translation is CASTPWGSGETYEQYF.

The chain recombines TRBV18 with TRBJ2-2, with D unclear. Germline CDR1 KGHSH, CDR2 LQKENI. CDR3 length equals 15 residues. The germline V and J ends were trimmed by 6 bases and 0 bases, with 11 bases remaining between them. CDR3 coding DNA: TGTGCCAGCTCCCTAAACCGCGCGAACACCGGGGAGCTGTTTTTT. Its translation: CASSLNRANTGELFF. Together with reference TRBV18 and TRBJ2-2, the CDR3 gives the full variable domain: NAGVMQNPRHLVRRRGQEARLRCSPMKGHSHVYWYRQLPEEGLKFMVYLQKENIIDESGMPKERFSAEFPKEGPSILRIQQVVRGDSAAYFCASSLNRANTGELFFGEGSRLTVL.